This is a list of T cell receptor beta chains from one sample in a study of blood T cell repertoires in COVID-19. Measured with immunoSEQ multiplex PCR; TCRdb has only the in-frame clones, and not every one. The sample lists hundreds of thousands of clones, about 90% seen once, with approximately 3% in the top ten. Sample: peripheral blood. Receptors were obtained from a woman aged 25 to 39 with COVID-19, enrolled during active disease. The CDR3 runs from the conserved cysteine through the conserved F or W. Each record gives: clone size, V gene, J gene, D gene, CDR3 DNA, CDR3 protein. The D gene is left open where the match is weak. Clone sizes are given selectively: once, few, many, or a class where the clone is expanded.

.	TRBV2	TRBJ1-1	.	TGTGCCAGCAGCCGCGAGTGGGCAAACACTGAAGCTTTCTTT	CASSREWANTEAFF
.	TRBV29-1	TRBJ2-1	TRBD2	TGCAGCGTTGAAATGGCTAGCGGGAGACACTCCTACAATGAGCAGTTCTTC	CSVEMASGRHSYNEQFF
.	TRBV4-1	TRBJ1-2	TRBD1	TGCGCCAGCAGCCCCGCACCTGACAGGGGAGTTTTTGATGGCTACACCTTC	CASSPAPDRGVFDGYTF
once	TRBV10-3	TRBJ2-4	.	TGTGCCACTGCCCCCCGCGGGGACCTAGCCAAAAACATTCAGTACTTC	CATAPRGDLAKNIQYF
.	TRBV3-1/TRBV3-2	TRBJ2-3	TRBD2	TGTGCCAGCAGCCAACTTAGCGGGGGAGGCACAGATACGCAGTATTTT	CASSQLSGGGTDTQYF
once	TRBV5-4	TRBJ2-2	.	TGTGCCAGCAGCTTTTTGGGAAGGGGTCCCGCGAACACCGGGGAGCTGTTTTTT	CASSFLGRGPANTGELFF
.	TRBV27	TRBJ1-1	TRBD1	TGTGCCAGCAGTACCCGCAGGGGGCAGAACACTGAAGCTTTCTTT	CASSTRRGQNTEAFF
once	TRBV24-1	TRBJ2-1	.	TGTGCCACCAGTGATTTCGGGGCAGGGGTCGGGAATGAGCAGTTCTTC	CATSDFGAGVGNEQFF
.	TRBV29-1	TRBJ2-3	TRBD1	TGCAGCACCGGGACAGGGGGCACAGATACGCAGTATTTT	CSTGTGGTDTQYF
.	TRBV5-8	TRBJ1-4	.	TGTGCCAGCACGCGGCACAGGCAAGCCGGTAATGAAAAACTGTTTTTT	CASTRHRQAGNEKLFF
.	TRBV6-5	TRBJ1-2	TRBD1	TGTGCCAGCAGTTTCCGGACAGGGGGCTATGGCTACACCTTC	CASSFRTGGYGYTF
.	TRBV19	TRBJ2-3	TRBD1	TGTGCCAGTAGTACGGGGACAGGGGAGGCAGATACGCAGTATTTT	CASSTGTGEADTQYF
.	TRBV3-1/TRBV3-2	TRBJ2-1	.	TGTGCCAGCAGCCTAGGACAGGAGCAGTTCTTC	CASSLGQEQFF
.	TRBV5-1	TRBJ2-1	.	TGCGCCAGCAGCTTGGGCCAGGGGGGTTACAATGAGCAGTTCTTC	CASSLGQGGYNEQFF
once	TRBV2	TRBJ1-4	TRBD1	TGTGCCAGCAGGGAAAGATACAGGGGGCGCAGTGAAAAACTGTTTTTT	CASRERYRGRSEKLFF
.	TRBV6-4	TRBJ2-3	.	TGTGCCAGCAGTATTGACAGTTCTAGCACAGATACGCAGTATTTT	CASSIDSSSTDTQYF
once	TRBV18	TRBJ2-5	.	TGTGCCAGCTCACCTTCGAACACGGAGGAGACCCAGTACTTC	CASSPSNTEETQYF
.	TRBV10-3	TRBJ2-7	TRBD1	TGTGCCATCAGAGAGGACAGGGGGCGCGTCTACGAGCAGTACTTC	CAIREDRGRVYEQYF
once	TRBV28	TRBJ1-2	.	TGTGCCAGCAGCCCCGTAAGTGCAGAGCGGGGACTCTATGGCTACACCTTC	CASSPVSAERGLYGYTF
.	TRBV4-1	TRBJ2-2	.	TGCGCCAGCAGCCAATCCCCGGGACTCCCCGCCGGGGAGCTGTTTTTT	CASSQSPGLPAGELFF
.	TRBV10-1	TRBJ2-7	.	TGCGCCAGCAGAGGGGTCTCCTACGAGCAGTACTTC	CASRGVSYEQYF
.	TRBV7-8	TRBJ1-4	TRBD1	TGTGCCAGCAGCCTAGGACAGGGGGCGAATGAAAAACTGTTTTTT	CASSLGQGANEKLFF
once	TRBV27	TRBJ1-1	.	TGTGCCAGCAGCACCCAGACCTACGGGACAAAGATGAACACTGAAGCTTTCTTT	CASSTQTYGTKMNTEAFF
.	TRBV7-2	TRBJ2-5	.	TGTGCCAGCAGCCTAGGGGGGGCCCAGTACTTC	CASSLGGAQYF
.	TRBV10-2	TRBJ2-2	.	TGCGCCAGCAGTGATTCTCGGAGGGTTACCGGGGAGCTGTTTTTT	CASSDSRRVTGELFF
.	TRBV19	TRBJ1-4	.	TGTGCCAGTAGTCAACGGGACTTCGAAAAACTGTTTTTT	CASSQRDFEKLFF